These 21 T cell receptor beta chains came from one sample sequenced in a study of blood T cells in healthy people across ages. Sample-barcoded 5' priming and a J-beta primer mix drove a second PCR of 7 to 11 cycles. MiXCR, run by TCRdb on the 5' RACE reads, gives a single entry per CDR3 protein. The sample yields 780,000 or so distinct CDR3 sequences, roughly 25% seen once. These records were also assigned to another study, of T cells of mothers and their children.

The sequenced sample was blood. These receptors all come from a boy aged 5-17 years in good health.

This clonotype showed up many times. V and J are TRBV12-3 or TRBV12-4 and TRBJ1-6, with D perhaps TRBD1 (6 bases). V shed 7 bases and J shed 6 bases, with 13 bases lying between them. The CDR3 has 14 residues. The CDR3 DNA reads as TGTGCCAGCACCGAGACAGGTGGTAATTCACCCCTCCACTTT. Protein product: CASTETGGNSPLHF.

This clonotype turned up a few times. The chain joins TRBV28 to TRBJ1-5; D is possibly TRBD1 (5 bases). The germline V and J ends were trimmed by 6 bases and 3 bases, with 12 bases remaining between them. The CDR3 spans 14 residues. Germline values: CDR1 MDHEN, CDR2 SYDVKM. DNA for the CDR3: TGTGCCAGCAGAGATGGGGGGATCAATCAGCCCCAGCATTTT. The encoded protein is CASRDGGINQPQHF.

The chain joins TRBV9 to TRBJ2-7; 12 nucleotides match TRBD2. V was clipped by 0 bases and J by 5 bases; unmatched bases: 0. The CDR3 totals 14 residues. In germline, CDR1 is SGDLS, CDR2 YYNGEE. CDR3 amino acids: CASSVGLAGDEQYF. DNA for the CDR3: TGTGCCAGCAGCGTAGGACTAGCGGGAGACGAGCAGTACTTC. Using reference TRBV9 and TRBJ2-7 for the parts outside the CDR3, the full variable domain is DSGVTQTPKHLITATGQRVTLRCSPRSGDLSVYWYQQSLDQGLQFLIQYYNGEERAKGNILERFSAQQFPDLHSELNLSSLELGDSALYFCASSVGLAGDEQYFGPGTRLTVT.

This clonotype was counted a few times. The chain couples TRBV2 to TRBJ1-5, with D possibly matching TRBD1 (6 bases). This CDR3 contains 14 residues. V lost 7 bases and J 3 bases, leaving 13 bases between the germline ends. Germline CDR1 reads SNHLY; CDR2 reads FYNNEI. The CDR3 loop reads CASTKDRYNQPQHF. CDR3 nucleotide sequence: TGTGCCAGCACTAAAGACAGGTACAATCAGCCCCAGCATTTT.

This clonotype has just a few counts. The chain couples TRBV29-1 to TRBJ2-3; D not certain. V lost 1 base and J lost 4, with 15 bases in between. Germline V gene data show CDR1 as SQVTM and CDR2 as ANQGSEA. This CDR3 region has 15 residues. This CDR3 reads CSVEGVDAQADTQYF. CDR3 in DNA: TGCAGCGTTGAAGGGGTCGACGCCCAGGCAGATACGCAGTATTTT.

The table lists this clonotype with a few counts. This sequence joins TRBV10-3 and TRBJ1-5; 9 bases align to TRBD1. J lost 3 bases, V lost 3 bases, and 6 bases had no gene match. The CDR3 runs to 16 residues. Per the germline V gene, CDR1 is ENHRY and CDR2 is SYGVKD. CDR3 region: CAISDGDREDNQPQHF. CDR3 coding DNA: TGTGCCATCAGTGACGGGGACAGGGAGGACAATCAGCCCCAGCATTTT.

This clonotype turned up a few times. This chain joins TRBV10-3 and TRBJ1-2, with D maybe TRBD1 (6 bases). The CDR3 runs 15 residues. V gave up 8 bases and J gave up 0 bases, with 16 bases separating them. Germline V gene sequence: CDR1 ENHRY, CDR2 SYGVKD. CDR3 region: CAIHGTGRPNYGYTF. CDR3 DNA: TGTGCCATCCACGGAACAGGGAGGCCTAACTATGGCTACACCTTC.

The CDR3 bases are TGCGCCAGCAGCCCGATGATAGGCGGGGAGCTGTTTTTT. Translating gives CASSPMIGGELFF. The chain combines TRBV4-3 with TRBJ2-2; D call uncertain. The ends were cut back, 4 bases at V and 7 bases at J, with 10 bases in the middle. The CDR3 contains 13 residues. Germline V lookup: CDR1 LGHNA, CDR2 YSLEER.

This clonotype has just one count. The chain recombines TRBV12-3 or TRBV12-4 with TRBJ1-3; D is possibly TRBD1 (6 bases). The CDR3 is 13 residues long. V was shortened by 7 bases and J by 8 bases, with 15 bases between the two germline ends. The DNA for the CDR3 is TGTGCCAGCAACTCGGGACACAGAGACACCATATATTTT. This translates into CASNSGHRDTIYF.

This chain connects TRBV7-2 to TRBJ2-5; D not certain. Germline CDR1 is SGHTA and CDR2 is FQGNSA. The CDR3 length is 16 residues. Trimming pared 3 bases from V and 1 base from J, leaving 15 bases between. CDR3: CASSFDSPPPQETQYF. The CDR3 DNA is TGTGCCAGCAGCTTTGATAGCCCACCGCCCCAAGAGACCCAGTACTTC.

This clonotype has more than one count but fewer than ten. The chain carries TRBV11-2 and TRBJ2-7; the D call may be TRBD1 or TRBD2 (5 bases each). Germline V gene data show CDR1 as SGHAT and CDR2 as FQNNGV. There are 17 residues in the CDR3. The V end lost 4 bases, the J end lost 0 bases, and 19 bases lay between the germline ends. The CDR3 coding sequence is TGTGCCAGCAGCTCTGTCGCCGGGACGGCGAGCTCCTACGAGCAGTACTTC. Translating it yields CASSSVAGTASSYEQYF.

This clonotype has just a few counts. The chain couples TRBV5-1 to TRBJ2-5; 7 bases are a match to TRBD2. J lost 1 base, V lost 0 bases, and 6 bases had no gene match. This CDR3 has 16 amino acids. Germline CDR1 SGHRS, CDR2 YFSETQ. The CDR3 reads CASSLEPSGSQETQYF. In DNA, the CDR3 is TGCGCCAGCAGCTTGGAGCCTAGCGGATCCCAAGAGACCCAGTACTTC.

This clonotype was picked up a small number of times. This chain links TRBV20-1 with TRBJ1-2; the D gene is possibly TRBD1 (6 bases). Trimming shortened V by 3 bases and J by 3 bases, and 14 bases separated the two germline ends. In germline, CDR1 is DFQATT, CDR2 SNEGSKA (reference sequence). The CDR3 loop spans 14 amino acids. The CDR3 is CSARGAPFDYGYTF. CDR3 in DNA: TGCAGTGCTAGGGGGGCGCCGTTTGACTATGGCTACACCTTC.

This sequence joins TRBV6-5 and TRBJ2-1, with D possibly being TRBD1 (6 bases). The end of the DNA aligns better with TRBJ2-7, so the J call may be wrong. CDR3 size: 15 residues. Germline-derived CDR1 and CDR2 are MNHEY and SVGAGI. The CDR3 sequence is CASSLGQAGPYEQYF. In nucleotides, the CDR3 is TGTGCCAGCAGTTTGGGACAAGCTGGACCCTACGAGCAGTACTTC.

This chain links TRBV28 with TRBJ2-7, with D possibly TRBD2 on 7 matching bases. The V end was cut by 6 bases, the J end by 3 bases, with 15 bases between. CDR1 and CDR2 from the germline V gene are MDHEN and SYDVKM. This CDR3 comprises 14 residues. The CDR3 is CASRNREGVYEQYF. Written as DNA, the CDR3 is TGTGCCAGCAGAAACAGGGAGGGAGTCTACGAGCAGTACTTC.

This clonotype was counted only a few times. The chain employs TRBV7-2 and TRBJ1-3, with D perhaps matching TRBD1 (5 bases). Trimming pared 0 bases from V and 4 bases from J, leaving 10 bases between. CDR1 is SGHTA, CDR2 FQGNSA, per germline. CDR3 length: 15 residues. This CDR3 is CASSLAGGGGNTIYF. DNA of the CDR3: TGTGCCAGCAGCTTAGCCGGGGGGGGAGGAAACACCATATATTTT.

The CDR3 nucleotides read TGCGCCAGCAGCGATCCCCCTCAAGAGACCCAGTACTTC. Its protein is CASSDPPQETQYF. The chain is built from TRBV5-1 and TRBJ2-5; the D is unclear. The CDR3 is made up of 13 amino acids. Per the germline V gene, CDR1 is SGHRS and CDR2 is YFSETQ. Trimming pared 4 bases from V and 2 bases from J, leaving 9 bases between.

The chain joins TRBV7-9 to TRBJ1-2, with a tentative D call TRBD1 (6 bases). The length of the CDR3 is 16 residues. Germline CDR1 is SEHNR and CDR2 is FQNEAQ (reference sequence). With 5 bases removed from V and 3 bases from J, the gap between germline ends came to 19 bases. The CDR3 nucleotides read TGTGCCAGCAGCCCAATAACCGGTTCAGGGGACTATGGCTACACCTTC. Amino acids: CASSPITGSGDYGYTF.

V gene TRBV2 combines with J gene TRBJ2-3; D is ambiguous. This CDR3 spans 16 amino acids. The germline V and J ends were trimmed by 6 bases and 2 bases, with 18 bases remaining between them. CDR1 and CDR2 from the germline V gene are SNHLY and FYNNEI. CDR3 region: CASRDNIGLPTDTQYF. Here the CDR3 DNA reads TGTGCCAGCAGGGATAATATAGGGCTACCCACAGATACGCAGTATTTT.

J is TRBJ2-7 and V is TRBV29-1, with D unresolved. The CDR3 sequence is 14 residues long. Germline CDR1 reads SQVTM; CDR2 reads ANQGSEA. The V end was cut by 1 base, the J end by 3 bases, with 13 bases between. The DNA of the CDR3 is TGCAGCGTTGAAGTCCGAATGGTTAACTACGAGCAGTACTTC. This encodes CSVEVRMVNYEQYF.

The chain combines TRBV7-9 with TRBJ2-1; no clear D gene. This CDR3 has 14 residues. Germline lookup yields CDR1 SEHNR and CDR2 FQNEAQ (reference sequence). V was pared by 2 bases and J by 5 bases, with 10 bases between. CDR3 sequence (DNA): TGTGCCAGCAGCTTAAGTGGACCCGACAATGAGCAGTTCTTC. The encoded protein is CASSLSGPDNEQFF.